This entry lists 10 T cell receptor beta chains sequenced from one sample in a study of blood T cell repertoires in COVID-19. Clones were sequenced by immunoSEQ multiplex PCR, and TCRdb holds only the in-frame ones, with some missing. The data show 150,000 to 200,000 clones, roughly 80% seen once. Material: peripheral blood. The source of these receptors is a woman in her seventies with acute or convalescent COVID-19.

This clone was observed once. The chain couples TRBV6-2 or TRBV6-3 to TRBJ2-7, with 7 nucleotides matching TRBD1. The trim removed 5 bases at V and 3 bases at J, leaving 13 bases unmatched. CDR1 is MNHEY, CDR2 SVGEGT, per germline. The CDR3 runs 16 residues. The CDR3 nucleotides read TGTGCCAGCAGTCCCCTAAGACAGGGCCCCTACTACGAGCAGTACTTC. Translated, it gives CASSPLRQGPYYEQYF.

The rearrangement uses TRBV2 and TRBJ1-2, with a weak D call TRBD1 (6 bases). With 2 bases removed from V and 10 bases from J, the gap between germline ends came to 14 bases. The CDR3 sequence is 13 residues long. Germline V gene lookup returns CDR1 SNHLY and CDR2 FYNNEI. CDR3 loop: CASSERTDGAYTF. The CDR3 region has the DNA TGTGCCAGCAGTGAAAGGACAGATGGGGCCTACACCTTC. Full variable domain (outside the CDR3, taken from reference TRBV2 and TRBJ1-2): EPEVTQTPSHQVTQMGQEVILRCVPISNHLYFYWYRQILGQKVEFLVSFYNNEISEKSEIFDDQFSVERPDGSNFTLKIRSTKLEDSAMYFCASSERTDGAYTFGSGTRLTVV.

This chain connects TRBV2 to TRBJ2-7; D is unclear. The V gene's germline CDR1 is SNHLY and CDR2 FYNNEI. The V gene lost 6 bases and the J gene lost 0 bases, with 6 bases spanning the gap. The CDR3 loop spans 12 amino acids. CDR3 region: CASSLSSYEQYF. The CDR3 DNA reads TGTGCCAGCAGCCTAAGCTCCTACGAGCAGTACTTC.

The chain joins TRBV2 to TRBJ2-1; D is unresolved. Germline assignment: CDR1 SNHLY and CDR2 FYNNEI. This CDR3 region has 13 residues. V was shortened by 4 bases and J by 1 base, with 5 bases between the two germline ends. The CDR3 loop is CASSVGSYNEQFF. In nucleotides, the CDR3 is TGTGCCAGCAGTGTCGGGTCCTACAATGAGCAGTTCTTC.

The chain couples TRBV18 to TRBJ2-5, with 7 nucleotides matching TRBD2. With V trimmed by 3 bases and J by 5 bases, 9 bases remained unmatched. The germline CDR1 and CDR2 sequences are KGHSH and LQKENI. There are 15 residues in the CDR3. CDR3 coding DNA: TGTGCCAGCTCACCCGGGACTAATCCCTCGGAGACCCAGTACTTC. This gives the protein CASSPGTNPSETQYF.

The rearrangement uses TRBV18 and TRBJ2-5; D unresolved. The CDR3 sequence is 12 residues long. From germline, CDR1 is KGHSH and CDR2 LQKENI. V shed 3 bases and J shed 1 base, with 3 bases lying between them. The CDR3 loop reads CASSPVQETQYF. CDR3 in DNA: TGTGCCAGCTCACCCGTCCAAGAGACCCAGTACTTC.

The J gene is TRBJ1-3, the V gene TRBV28, with no clear D. Germline V gene data show CDR1 as MDHEN and CDR2 as SYDVKM. V gave up 3 bases and J gave up 0 bases, with 9 bases separating them. The CDR3 runs to 15 residues. In nucleotides, the CDR3 is TGTGCCAGCAGTTTCGGGTCAAACTCTGGAAACACCATATATTTT. Encoded protein: CASSFGSNSGNTIYF.

The chain joins TRBV5-5 to TRBJ2-1, with no clear D. The CDR3 consists of 10 residues. Trimming left V 4 bases short and J 9 bases short, with 5 bases between. The germline V gene has CDR1 SGHKS and CDR2 YYEKEE (reference sequence). Here the CDR3 reads CASSTTEQFF. CDR3 DNA: TGTGCCAGCAGCACAACTGAGCAGTTCTTC.

The rearrangement joins TRBV24-1 to TRBJ1-2; D might be TRBD1 (5 bases). V lost 3 bases to trimming and J lost 2 bases, with 15 bases between them. This CDR3 has 16 amino acids. Germline CDR1 is KGHDR and CDR2 is SFDVKD. CDR3 in amino acids: CATSDLRGGANYGYTF. In DNA, the CDR3 is TGTGCCACCAGTGATCTCCGGGGAGGGGCCAACTATGGCTACACCTTC.

This clone was counted between two and nine times. DNA of the CDR3: TGTGCCAGCAGCTTCGGACAGGGCGGCTCCTATAATTCACCCCTCCACTTT. It specifies CASSFGQGGSYNSPLHF. The V and J genes are TRBV7-2 and TRBJ1-6; TRBD1 matches 8 bases. Germline-derived CDR1 and CDR2 are SGHTA and FQGNSA. CDR3 length: 17 amino acids. Trimming cost V 3 bases and J 0 bases; bases outside gene matches: 4.